The clone carrying this TCR beta chain was observed a single time. Antigen: not known. Sequencing was performed with immunoSEQ multiplex PCR; in TCRdb, only in-frame clones are kept and a portion is missing. The table has around 2,900 clones, roughly 70% seen once; the top ten hold about a fifth. Time point described: newly diagnosed, previously untreated cHL patient sample. After PBMCs were thawed, their CD8+ T cells were isolated by magnetic negative selection. Deletions cut 5 bases from V and 2 bases from J, with 8 bases between. The germline V gene encodes CDR1 MNHEY and CDR2 SVGAGI. The CDR3 has 13 amino acids. The sample originates from a study of PD-1 blockade in classical Hodgkin lymphoma. Study-wide findings and caveats: TCR diversity at baseline was reported to be reduced in newly diagnosed patients relative to healthy donors.

This receptor was obtained from a human donor with classical Hodgkin lymphoma. The chain links TRBV6-5 to TRBJ2-3; D unresolved. The sequenced sample consisted of CD8+ T cells from blood. The CDR3 coding sequence is TGTGCCAGCAGTCCGCAAGCCACAGATACGCAGTATTTT. Amino acid sequence: CASSPQATDTQYF.